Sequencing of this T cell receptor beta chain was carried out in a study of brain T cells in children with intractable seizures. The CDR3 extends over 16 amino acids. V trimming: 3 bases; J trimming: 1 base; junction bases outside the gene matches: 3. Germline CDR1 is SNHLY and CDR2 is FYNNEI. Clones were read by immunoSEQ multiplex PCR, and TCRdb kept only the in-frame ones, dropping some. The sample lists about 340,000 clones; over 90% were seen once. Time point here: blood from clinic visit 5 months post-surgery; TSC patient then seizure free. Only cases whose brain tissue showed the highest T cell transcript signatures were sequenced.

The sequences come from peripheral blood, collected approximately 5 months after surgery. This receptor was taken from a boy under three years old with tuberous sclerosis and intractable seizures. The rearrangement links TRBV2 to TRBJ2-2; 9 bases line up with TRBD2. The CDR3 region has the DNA TGTGCCAGCAGTGACGAACTAGCGGGGAACACCGGGGAGCTGTTTTTT. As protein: CASSDELAGNTGELFF.